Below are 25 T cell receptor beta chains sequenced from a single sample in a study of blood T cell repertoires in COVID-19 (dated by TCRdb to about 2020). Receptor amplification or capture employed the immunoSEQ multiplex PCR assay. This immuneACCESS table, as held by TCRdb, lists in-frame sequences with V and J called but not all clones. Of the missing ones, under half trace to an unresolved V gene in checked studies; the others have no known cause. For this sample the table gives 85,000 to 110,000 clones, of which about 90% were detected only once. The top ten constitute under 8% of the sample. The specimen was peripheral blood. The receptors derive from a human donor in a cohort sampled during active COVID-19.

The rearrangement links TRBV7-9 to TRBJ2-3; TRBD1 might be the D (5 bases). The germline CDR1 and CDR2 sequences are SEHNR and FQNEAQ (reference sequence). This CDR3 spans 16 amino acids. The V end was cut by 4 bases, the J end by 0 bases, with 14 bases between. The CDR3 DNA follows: TGTGCCAGCAGCTCAAGACAGCCCACTAGCACAGATACGCAGTATTTT. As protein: CASSSRQPTSTDTQYF.

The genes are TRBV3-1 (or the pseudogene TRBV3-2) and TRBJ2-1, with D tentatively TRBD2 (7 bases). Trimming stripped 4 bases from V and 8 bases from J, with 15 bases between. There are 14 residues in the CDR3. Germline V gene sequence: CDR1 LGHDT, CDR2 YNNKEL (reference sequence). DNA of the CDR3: TGTGCCAGCAGCCGCGGGGGCGGGAAGCATGAGCAGTTCTTC. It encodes CASSRGGGKHEQFF.

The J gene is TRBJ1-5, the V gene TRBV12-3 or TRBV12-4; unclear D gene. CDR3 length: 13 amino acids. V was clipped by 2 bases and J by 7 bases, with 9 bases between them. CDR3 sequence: CASSLSKNQPQHF. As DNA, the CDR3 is TGTGCCAGCAGTTTAAGCAAGAACCAGCCCCAGCATTTT.

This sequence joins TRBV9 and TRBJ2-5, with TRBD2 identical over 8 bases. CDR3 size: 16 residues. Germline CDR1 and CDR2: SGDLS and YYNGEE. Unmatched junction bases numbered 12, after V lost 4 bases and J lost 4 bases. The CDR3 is CASSREGAGVLETQYF. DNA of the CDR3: TGTGCCAGCAGCCGGGAGGGAGCGGGAGTACTAGAGACCCAGTACTTC. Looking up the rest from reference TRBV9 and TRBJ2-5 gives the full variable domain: DSGVTQTPKHLITATGQRVTLRCSPRSGDLSVYWYQQSLDQGLQFLIQYYNGEERAKGNILERFSAQQFPDLHSELNLSSLELGDSALYFCASSREGAGVLETQYFGPGTRLLVL.

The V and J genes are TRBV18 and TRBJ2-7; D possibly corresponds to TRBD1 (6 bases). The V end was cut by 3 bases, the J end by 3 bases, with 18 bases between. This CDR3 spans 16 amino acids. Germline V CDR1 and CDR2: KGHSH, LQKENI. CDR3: CASSPQHAGVNYEQYF. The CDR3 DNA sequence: TGTGCCAGCTCACCTCAACATGCAGGGGTAAACTACGAGCAGTACTTC.

The CDR3 reads CASSLLGDKGNEKLFF. The CDR3 region has the DNA TGTGCCAGCAGCCTACTAGGGGACAAGGGGAATGAAAAACTGTTTTTT. V and J are TRBV3-1 (or the pseudogene TRBV3-2) and TRBJ1-4; possible D gene TRBD1, 6 bases. CDR3 length: 16 residues. The germline gives CDR1 LGHDT, CDR2 YNNKEL (reference sequence). The V end was cut by 4 bases, the J end by 5 bases, with 17 bases between.

CDR3 residues: CASSWEGNPSQFF. The CDR3 nucleotides are TGTGCCAGCAGCTGGGAGGGCAATCCTTCGCAGTTCTTC. This sequence joins TRBV12-1 and TRBJ2-1; the table assigns TRBD2, which was not confirmed against the DNA. TRBV12-1 is termed a pseudogene. The CDR3 has 13 residues.

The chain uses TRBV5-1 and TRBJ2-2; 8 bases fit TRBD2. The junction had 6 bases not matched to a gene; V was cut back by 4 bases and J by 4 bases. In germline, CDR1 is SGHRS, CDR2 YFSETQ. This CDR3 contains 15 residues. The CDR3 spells CASSASGSVTGELFF. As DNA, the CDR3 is TGCGCCAGCAGCGCCAGCGGGAGTGTCACCGGGGAGCTGTTTTTT.

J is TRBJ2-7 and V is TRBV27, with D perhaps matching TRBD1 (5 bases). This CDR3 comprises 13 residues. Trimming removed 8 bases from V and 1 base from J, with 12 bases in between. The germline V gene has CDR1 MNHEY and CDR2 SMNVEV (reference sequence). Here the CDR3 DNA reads TGTGCCAGCGGGTTTCAGGGTTCCTACGAGCAGTACTTC. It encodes CASGFQGSYEQYF.

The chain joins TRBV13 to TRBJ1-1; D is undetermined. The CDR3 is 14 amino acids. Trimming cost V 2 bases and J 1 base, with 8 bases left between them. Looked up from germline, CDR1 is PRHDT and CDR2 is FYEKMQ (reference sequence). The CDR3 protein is CASSLNFQNTEAFF. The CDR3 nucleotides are TGTGCCAGCAGCTTAAACTTCCAGAACACTGAAGCTTTCTTT.

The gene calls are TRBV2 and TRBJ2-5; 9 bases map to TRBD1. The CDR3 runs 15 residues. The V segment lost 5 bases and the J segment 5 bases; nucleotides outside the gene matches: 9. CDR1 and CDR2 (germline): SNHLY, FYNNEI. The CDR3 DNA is TGTGCCAGCAGTCCACTACAGGGGGCAGGGGAGACCCAGTACTTC. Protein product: CASSPLQGAGETQYF.

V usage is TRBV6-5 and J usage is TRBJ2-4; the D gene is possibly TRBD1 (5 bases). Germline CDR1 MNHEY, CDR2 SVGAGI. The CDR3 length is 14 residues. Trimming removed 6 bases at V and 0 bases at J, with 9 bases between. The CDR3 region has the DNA TGTGCCAGCAGGGGGCTAAGAGCCAAAAACATTCAGTACTTC. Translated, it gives CASRGLRAKNIQYF.

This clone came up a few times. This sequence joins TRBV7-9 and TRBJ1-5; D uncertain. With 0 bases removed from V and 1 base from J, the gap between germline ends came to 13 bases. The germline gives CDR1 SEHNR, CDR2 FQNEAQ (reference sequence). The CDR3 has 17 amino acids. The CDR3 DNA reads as TGTGCCAGCAGCTTAGCGAGTCGGAGGGAGAGCAATCAGCCCCAGCATTTT. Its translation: CASSLASRRESNQPQHF.

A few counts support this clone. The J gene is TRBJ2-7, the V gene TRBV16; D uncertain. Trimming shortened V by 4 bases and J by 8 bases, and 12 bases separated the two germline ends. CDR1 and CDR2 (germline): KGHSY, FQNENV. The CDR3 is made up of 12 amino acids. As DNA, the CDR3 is TGTGCCAGCAGCCTGTACCTCAGGAAGCAGTACTTC. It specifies CASSLYLRKQYF.

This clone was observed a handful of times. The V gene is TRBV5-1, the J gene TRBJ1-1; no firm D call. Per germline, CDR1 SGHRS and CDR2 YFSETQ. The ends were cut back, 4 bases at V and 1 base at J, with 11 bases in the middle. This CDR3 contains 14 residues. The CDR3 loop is CASSGRAGNTEAFF. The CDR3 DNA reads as TGCGCCAGCAGCGGGAGGGCCGGGAACACTGAAGCTTTCTTT.

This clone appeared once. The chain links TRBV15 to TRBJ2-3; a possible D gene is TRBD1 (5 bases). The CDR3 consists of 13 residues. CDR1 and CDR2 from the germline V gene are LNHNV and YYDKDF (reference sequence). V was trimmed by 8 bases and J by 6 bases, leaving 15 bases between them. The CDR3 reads CATGAGRYDTQYF. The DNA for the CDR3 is TGTGCCACCGGCGCAGGGCGGTATGATACGCAGTATTTT.

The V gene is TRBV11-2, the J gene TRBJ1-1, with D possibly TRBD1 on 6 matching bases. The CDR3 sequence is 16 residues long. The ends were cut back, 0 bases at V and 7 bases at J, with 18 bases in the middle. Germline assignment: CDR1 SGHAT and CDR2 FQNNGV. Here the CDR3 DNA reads TGTGCCAGCAGCTTAGATTGGGTGGACAGAATTGATGAAGCTTTCTTT. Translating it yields CASSLDWVDRIDEAFF.

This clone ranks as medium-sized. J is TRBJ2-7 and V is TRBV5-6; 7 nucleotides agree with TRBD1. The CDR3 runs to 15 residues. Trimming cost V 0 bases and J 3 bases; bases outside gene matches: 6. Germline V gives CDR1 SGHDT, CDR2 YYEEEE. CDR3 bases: TGTGCCAGCAGCTTGGAGGACAGGCCTTACTACGAGCAGTACTTC. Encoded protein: CASSLEDRPYYEQYF.

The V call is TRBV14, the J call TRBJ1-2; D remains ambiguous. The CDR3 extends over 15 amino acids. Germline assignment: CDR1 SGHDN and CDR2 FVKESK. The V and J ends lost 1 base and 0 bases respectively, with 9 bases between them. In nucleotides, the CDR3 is TGTGCCAGCAGCCAAGGACTCGGCGCTAACTATGGCTACACCTTC. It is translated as CASSQGLGANYGYTF.

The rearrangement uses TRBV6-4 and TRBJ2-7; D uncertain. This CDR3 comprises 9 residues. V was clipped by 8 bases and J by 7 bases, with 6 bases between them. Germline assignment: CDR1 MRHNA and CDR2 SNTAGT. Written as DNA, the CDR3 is TGTGCCAGCTCTGAGGAGCAGTACTTC. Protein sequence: CASSEEQYF.

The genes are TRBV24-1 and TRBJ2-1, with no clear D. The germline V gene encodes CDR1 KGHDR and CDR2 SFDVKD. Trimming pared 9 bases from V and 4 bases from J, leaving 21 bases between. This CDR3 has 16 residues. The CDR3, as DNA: TGTGCCACCCAAGTGGGCCCAGAACCCCCTTACAATGAGCAGTTCTTC. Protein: CATQVGPEPPYNEQFF.

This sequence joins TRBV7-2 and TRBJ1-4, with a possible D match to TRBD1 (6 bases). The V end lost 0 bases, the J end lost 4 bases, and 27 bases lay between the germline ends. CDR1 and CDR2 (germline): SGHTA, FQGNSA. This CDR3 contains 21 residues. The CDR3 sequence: CASSLAARGGAQTLGNEKLFF. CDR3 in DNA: TGTGCCAGCAGCTTAGCCGCAAGAGGGGGGGCGCAAACCCTTGGTAATGAAAAACTGTTTTTT.

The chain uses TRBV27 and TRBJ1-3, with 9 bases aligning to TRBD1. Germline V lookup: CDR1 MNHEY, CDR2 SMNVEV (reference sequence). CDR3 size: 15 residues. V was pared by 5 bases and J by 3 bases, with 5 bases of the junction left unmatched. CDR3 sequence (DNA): TGTGCCAGCAGTCCACAGGGGGCTTTTGGAAACACCATATATTTT. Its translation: CASSPQGAFGNTIYF.

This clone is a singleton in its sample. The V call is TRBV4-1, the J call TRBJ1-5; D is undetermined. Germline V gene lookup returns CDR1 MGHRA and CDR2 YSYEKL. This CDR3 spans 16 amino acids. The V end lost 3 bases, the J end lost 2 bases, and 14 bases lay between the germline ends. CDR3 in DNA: TGCGCCAGCAGCCAGGAGGGATCTCGGGGCAATCAGCCCCAGCATTTT. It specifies CASSQEGSRGNQPQHF.

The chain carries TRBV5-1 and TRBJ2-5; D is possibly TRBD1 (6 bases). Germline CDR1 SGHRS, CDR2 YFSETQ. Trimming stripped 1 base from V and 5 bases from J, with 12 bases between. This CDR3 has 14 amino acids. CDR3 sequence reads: CASSLSGEKETQYF. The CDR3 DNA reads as TGCGCCAGCAGCTTGTCAGGGGAGAAGGAGACCCAGTACTTC.